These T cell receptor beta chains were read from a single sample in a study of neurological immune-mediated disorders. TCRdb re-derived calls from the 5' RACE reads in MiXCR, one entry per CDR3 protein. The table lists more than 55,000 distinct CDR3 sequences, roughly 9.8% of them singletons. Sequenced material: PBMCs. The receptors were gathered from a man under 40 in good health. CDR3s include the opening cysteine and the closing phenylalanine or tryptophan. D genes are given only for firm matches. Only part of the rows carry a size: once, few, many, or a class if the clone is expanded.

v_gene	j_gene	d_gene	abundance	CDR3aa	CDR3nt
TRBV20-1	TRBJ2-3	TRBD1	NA	CSATQGVGDTQYF	TGCAGTGCTACACAGGGGGTCGGAGATACGCAGTATTTT
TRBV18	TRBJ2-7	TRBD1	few	CASSPGTEKYEQYF	TGTGCCAGCTCACCCGGGACAGAAAAATACGAGCAGTACTTC
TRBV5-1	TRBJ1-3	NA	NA	CASILGVISGNTIYF	TGCGCCAGCATCTTGGGTGTTATCTCTGGAAACACAATATATTTT
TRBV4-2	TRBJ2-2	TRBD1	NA	CVSSQDPGGRGNTGELFF	TGTGTCAGCAGCCAAGATCCAGGGGGACGGGGGAACACCGGGGAGCTGTTTTTT
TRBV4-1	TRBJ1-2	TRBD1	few	CASSQVRGPYGYTF	TGCGCCAGCAGCCAAGTTAGGGGGCCCTATGGCTACACCTTC
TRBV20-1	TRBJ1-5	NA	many	CSAPGAVDQPQHF	TGCAGTGCCCCAGGGGCAGTCGATCAGCCCCAGCATTTT
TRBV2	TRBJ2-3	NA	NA	CASFQLASTDTQYF	TGTGCCAGCTTCCAGCTAGCAAGCACAGATACGCAGTATTTT
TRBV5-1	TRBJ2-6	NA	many	CASSLGAGANVLTF	TGCGCCAGCAGCTTGGGGGCTGGGGCCAACGTCCTGACTTTC
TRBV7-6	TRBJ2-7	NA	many	CASSGLVGTLHTYEQYF	TGTGCCAGCAGCGGTCTCGTAGGGACTCTCCATACCTACGAGCAGTACTTC
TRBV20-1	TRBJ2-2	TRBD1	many	CSARVPGQGDTGELFF	TGCAGTGCTAGAGTCCCGGGACAGGGGGACACCGGGGAGCTGTTTTTT
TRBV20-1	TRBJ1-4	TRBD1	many	CSAGTGDNEKLFF	TGCAGTGCCGGGACAGGGGATAATGAAAAACTGTTTTTT
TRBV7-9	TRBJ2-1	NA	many	CARAPPDYNEQFF	TGTGCCCGCGCCCCCCCGGACTACAATGAGCAGTTCTTC
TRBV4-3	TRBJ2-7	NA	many	CASSQDRYYPYEQYF	TGCGCCAGCAGCCAAGATAGGTACTACCCATACGAGCAGTACTTC
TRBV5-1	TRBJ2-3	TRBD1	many	CASSPGQEADTQYF	TGCGCCAGCAGCCCCGGACAGGAAGCAGATACGCAGTATTTT
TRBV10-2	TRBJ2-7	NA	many	CASSEVLGTYEQYF	TGCGCCAGCAGTGAAGTCCTGGGAACCTACGAGCAGTACTTC
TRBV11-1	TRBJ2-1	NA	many	CASSSLAGEQFF	TGTGCCAGCAGCTCACTAGCAGGTGAGCAGTTCTTC
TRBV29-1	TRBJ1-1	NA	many	CSAGQNSEAFF	TGCAGCGCGGGACAAAACTCTGAAGCTTTCTTT